This T cell receptor (beta chain) was identified during a study of blood T cell repertoires in COVID-19. Study at large: Collection of acute and convalescent COVID-19 samples took place in the United States, Italy and Spain. Sample material is recorded as cDNA or gDNA derived from T cells, B-cell-depleted T cells, or PBMCs.

Per the original data handling: It was from reference gene primer amplification that nucleated cell counts were estimated. The assay was immunoSEQ multiplex PCR, and TCRdb's table has in-frame clones only and misses some. The DNA gave D and trimming, while V, J and clone size come from that table. The sample yields approximately 460,000 clones, about 88% seen once. This clone has only one observation. Seattle patient enrollment occurred during active infection, with longitudinal follow-up thereafter. From germline, CDR1 is LGHNT and CDR2 FRNRAP. The V gene end was trimmed by 2 bases and the J gene end by 2 bases; junction bases not matched to a gene: 6. The CDR3 covers 16 residues.

The receptor's source is a man younger than 35 with COVID-19, enrolled during active disease. Specimen: peripheral blood. The chain carries TRBV12-5 and TRBJ2-3, with 8 bases matching TRBD2. The CDR3 here is CASGLPAGVVTDTQYF. CDR3 DNA: TGTGCTAGTGGTTTGCCAGCGGGAGTCGTCACAGATACGCAGTATTTT.